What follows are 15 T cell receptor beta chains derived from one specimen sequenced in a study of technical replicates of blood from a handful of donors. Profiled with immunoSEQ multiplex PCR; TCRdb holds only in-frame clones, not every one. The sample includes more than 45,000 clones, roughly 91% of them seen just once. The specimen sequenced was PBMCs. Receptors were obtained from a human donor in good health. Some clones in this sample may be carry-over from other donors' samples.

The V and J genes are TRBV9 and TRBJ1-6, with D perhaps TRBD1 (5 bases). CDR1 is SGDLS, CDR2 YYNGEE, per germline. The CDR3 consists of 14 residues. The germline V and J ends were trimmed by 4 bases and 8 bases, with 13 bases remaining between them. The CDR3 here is CASSTPGRDSPLHF. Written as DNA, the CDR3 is TGTGCCAGCAGCACCCCAGGGAGGGATTCACCCCTCCACTTT.

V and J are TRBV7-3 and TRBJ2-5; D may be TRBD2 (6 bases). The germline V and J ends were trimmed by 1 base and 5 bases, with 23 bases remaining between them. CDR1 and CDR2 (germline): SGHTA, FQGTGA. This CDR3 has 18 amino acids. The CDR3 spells CASSLIVLAKRSGETQYF. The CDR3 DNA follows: TGTGCCAGCAGCTTAATTGTTCTAGCGAAAAGGAGTGGGGAGACCCAGTACTTC. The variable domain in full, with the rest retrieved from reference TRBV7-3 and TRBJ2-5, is GAGVSQTPSNKVTEKGKYVELRCDPISGHTALYWYRQSLGQGPEFLIYFQGTGAADDSGLPNDRFFAVRPEGSVSTLKIQRTERGDSAVYLCASSLIVLAKRSGETQYFGPGTRLLVL.

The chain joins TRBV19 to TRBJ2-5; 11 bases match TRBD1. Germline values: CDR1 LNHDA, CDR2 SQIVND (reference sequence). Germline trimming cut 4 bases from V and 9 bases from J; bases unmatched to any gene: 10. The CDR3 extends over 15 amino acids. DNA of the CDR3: TGTGCCAGTAGTAGGACAGGGGGCTACGGGGCGGCCCAGTACTTC. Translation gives CASSRTGGYGAAQYF.

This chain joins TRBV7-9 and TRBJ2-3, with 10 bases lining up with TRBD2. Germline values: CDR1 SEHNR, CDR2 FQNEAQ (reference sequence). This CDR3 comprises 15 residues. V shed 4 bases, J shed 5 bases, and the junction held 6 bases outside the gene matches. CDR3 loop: CASSSGLADGDTQYF. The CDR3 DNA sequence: TGTGCCAGCAGCTCCGGACTAGCGGATGGAGATACGCAGTATTTT.

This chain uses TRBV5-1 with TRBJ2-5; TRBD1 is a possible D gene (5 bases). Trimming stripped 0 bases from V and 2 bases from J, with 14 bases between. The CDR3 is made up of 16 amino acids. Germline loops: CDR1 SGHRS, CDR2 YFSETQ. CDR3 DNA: TGCGCCAGCAGCTTGGACGTAGGGGCGATACAAGAGACCCAGTACTTC. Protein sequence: CASSLDVGAIQETQYF.

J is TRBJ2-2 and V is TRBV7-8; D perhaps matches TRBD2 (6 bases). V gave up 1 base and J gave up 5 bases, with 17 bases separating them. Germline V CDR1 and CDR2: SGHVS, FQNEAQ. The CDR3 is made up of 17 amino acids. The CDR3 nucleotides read TGTGCCAGCAGCTTAGTGAGCCTTGGGGCGGGAACCGGGGAGCTGTTTTTT. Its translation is CASSLVSLGAGTGELFF.

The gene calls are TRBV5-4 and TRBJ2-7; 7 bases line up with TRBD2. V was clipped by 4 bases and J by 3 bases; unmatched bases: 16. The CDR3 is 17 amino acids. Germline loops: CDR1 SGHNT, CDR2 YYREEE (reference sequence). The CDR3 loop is CASSTKSGGGSYYEQYF. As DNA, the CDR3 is TGTGCCAGCAGCACCAAATCCGGAGGCGGGAGCTACTACGAGCAGTACTTC.

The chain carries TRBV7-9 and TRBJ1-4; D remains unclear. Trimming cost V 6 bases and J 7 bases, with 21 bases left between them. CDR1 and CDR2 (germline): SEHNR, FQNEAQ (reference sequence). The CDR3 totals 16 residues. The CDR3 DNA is TGTGCCAGCAGTCAAGGGAGGGCGCAAATGATTGAAAAACTGTTTTTT. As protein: CASSQGRAQMIEKLFF.

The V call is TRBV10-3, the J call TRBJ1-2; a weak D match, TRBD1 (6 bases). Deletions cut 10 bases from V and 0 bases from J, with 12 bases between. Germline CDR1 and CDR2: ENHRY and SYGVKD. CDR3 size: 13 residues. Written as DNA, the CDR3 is TGTGCCACCCACAGGGCCGCTAACTATGGCTACACCTTC. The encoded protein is CATHRAANYGYTF.

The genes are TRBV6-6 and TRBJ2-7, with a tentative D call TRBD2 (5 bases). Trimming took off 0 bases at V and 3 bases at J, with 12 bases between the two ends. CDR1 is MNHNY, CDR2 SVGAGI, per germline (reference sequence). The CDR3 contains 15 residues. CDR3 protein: CASSYSRLADYEQYF. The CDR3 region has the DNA TGTGCCAGCAGTTACTCGAGGCTAGCCGACTACGAGCAGTACTTC.

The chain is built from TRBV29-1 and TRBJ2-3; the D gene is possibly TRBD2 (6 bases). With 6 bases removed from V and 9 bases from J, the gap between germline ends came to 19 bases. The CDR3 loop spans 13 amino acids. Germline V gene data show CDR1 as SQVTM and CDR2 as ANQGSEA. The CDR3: CSVEGGAGKTQYF. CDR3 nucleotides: TGCAGCGTGGAGGGTGGGGCCGGTAAGACGCAGTATTTT.

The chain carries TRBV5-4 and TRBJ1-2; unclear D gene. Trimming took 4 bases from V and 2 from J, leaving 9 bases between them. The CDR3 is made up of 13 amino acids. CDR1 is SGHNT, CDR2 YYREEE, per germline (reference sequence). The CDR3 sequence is CASSENRNYGYTF. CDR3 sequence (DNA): TGTGCCAGCAGCGAGAACAGAAACTATGGCTACACCTTC.

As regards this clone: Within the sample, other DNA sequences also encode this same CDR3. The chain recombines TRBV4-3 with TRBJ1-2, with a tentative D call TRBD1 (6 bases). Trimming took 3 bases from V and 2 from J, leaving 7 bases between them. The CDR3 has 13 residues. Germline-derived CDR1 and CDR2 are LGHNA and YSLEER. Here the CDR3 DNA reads TGCGCCAGCAGCCAGGGACAAAACTATGGCTACACCTTC. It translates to CASSQGQNYGYTF.

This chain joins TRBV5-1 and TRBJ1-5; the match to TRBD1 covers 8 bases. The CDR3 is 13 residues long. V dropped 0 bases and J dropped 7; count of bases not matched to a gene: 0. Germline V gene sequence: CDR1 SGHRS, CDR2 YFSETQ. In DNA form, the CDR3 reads TGCGCCAGCAGCTTGGACAGGGGGCAGCCCCAGCATTTT. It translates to CASSLDRGQPQHF.

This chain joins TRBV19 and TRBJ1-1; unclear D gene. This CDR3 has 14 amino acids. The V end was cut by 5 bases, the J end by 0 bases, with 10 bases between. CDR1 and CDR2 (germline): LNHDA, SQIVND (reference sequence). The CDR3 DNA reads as TGTGCCAGTAGTGACGGGGAGATGAACACTGAAGCTTTCTTT. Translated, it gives CASSDGEMNTEAFF.